This T cell receptor (beta chain) stems from a study of OX40 agonist ivuxolimab in advanced cancers. About the research overall: With ivuxolimab, an agonistic anti-OX40 (CD134) antibody, patients were treated. Prior checkpoint blockade (anti-PD-1, anti-PD-L1 or anti-CTLA-4) was permitted; 40% had it. General observations from the study: Compared with others, partial responders at 0.1-3.0 mg/kg displayed clonal expansion among the lowest. Among some nonresponders, normalized T-cell clonal expansion was also low.

Sequencing was performed with immunoSEQ multiplex PCR; in TCRdb, only in-frame clones are kept and a portion is missing. The table shows around 89,000 clones, with more than 75% occurring only once. V was trimmed by 4 bases and J by 4 bases, leaving 17 bases between them. CDR1 and CDR2 from the germline V gene are SGHNT and YYREEE (reference sequence). The length of the CDR3 is 16 residues. About this clone itself: Its antigen remains unknown.

The chain has TRBV5-4 and TRBJ2-2; D remains ambiguous. The specimen was CD4+ or CD8+ T cells sorted from blood, collected in a trial of the OX40 agonist ivuxolimab. The sequence came from an adult with an advanced solid tumor such as melanoma, head and neck, liver or kidney cancer. CDR3 DNA: TGTGCCAGCAGCCTGGGCGGAGTAGGACCCACCGGGGAGCTGTTTTTT. As protein: CASSLGGVGPTGELFF.